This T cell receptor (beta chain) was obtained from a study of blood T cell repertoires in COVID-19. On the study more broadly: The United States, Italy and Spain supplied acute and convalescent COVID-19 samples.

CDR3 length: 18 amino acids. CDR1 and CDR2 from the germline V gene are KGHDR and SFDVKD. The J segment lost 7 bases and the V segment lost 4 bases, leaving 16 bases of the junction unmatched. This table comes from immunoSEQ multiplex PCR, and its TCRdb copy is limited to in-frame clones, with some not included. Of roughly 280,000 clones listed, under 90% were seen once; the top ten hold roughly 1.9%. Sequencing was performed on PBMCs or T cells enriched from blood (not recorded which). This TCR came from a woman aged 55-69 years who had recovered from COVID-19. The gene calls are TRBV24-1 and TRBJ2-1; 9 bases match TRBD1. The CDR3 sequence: CATSETGTGSGWRNEQFF. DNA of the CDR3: TGTGCCACCAGTGAAACGGGGACAGGGTCTGGGTGGAGGAATGAGCAGTTCTTC.